This TCR beta chain was captured in a study of blood T cell repertoires in COVID-19. For the study at large: T cells, B-cell-depleted T cells, or PBMCs provided the cDNA or gDNA that served as material.

The CDR3 has 14 amino acids. V lost 0 bases to trimming and J lost 10 bases, with 16 bases between them. Germline V CDR1 and CDR2: SGHKS, YYEKEE (reference sequence). This clone was recorded at least ten times. The table came from immunoSEQ multiplex PCR; TCRdb's copy has only in-frame clones and leaves some out. The table includes approximately 91,000 clones, around three quarters detected once. The gene calls are TRBV5-5 and TRBJ1-1; D is unresolved. This TCR came from a man between 70 and 80 years old with acute or convalescent COVID-19. The material sequenced was peripheral blood. Here the CDR3 DNA reads TGTGCCAGCAGCTTGGGCAATGTTGAGATTGGAGCTTTCTTT. It yields the protein CASSLGNVEIGAFF.